Included here is one T cell receptor beta chain sequence, with context. Germline values: CDR1 SGHAT, CDR2 FQNNGV. CDR3 length: 16 amino acids. V shed 5 bases, J shed 2 bases, and the junction held 10 bases outside the gene matches. Original data processing: Reference gene primer amplification yielded estimated nucleated cell counts. Some clones are missing from TCRdb's copy, which holds only in-frame ones; the method was immunoSEQ multiplex PCR. Clone size and the V and J calls come from that table; the DNA yielded D and trimming. The repertoire has around 67,000 clones, about 90% of them found once; the top ten carry 8.5%. The record originates from a study of blood T cell repertoires in COVID-19. On the study more broadly: COVID-19 samples, acute and convalescent, were from the United States, Italy and Spain. T cells, B-cell-depleted T cells, or PBMCs supplied cDNA or gDNA.

This sequence joins TRBV11-2 and TRBJ2-3; 7 bases align to TRBD1. This TCR was recovered from a human donor in a cohort sampled during active COVID-19. What was sequenced was peripheral blood. This CDR3 is CASSQKGGRVTDTQYF. The CDR3 DNA sequence: TGTGCCAGCAGCCAGAAAGGGGGCAGGGTCACAGATACGCAGTATTTT.